The present T cell receptor beta chain was sequenced within a study of early T cells in non-severe SARS-CoV-2 infection. The CDR3 length is 16 residues. The V gene end was trimmed by 1 base and the J gene end by 7 bases; junction bases not matched to a gene: 5. The germline gives CDR1 MNHNS, CDR2 SASEGT. This clonotype showed up just a few times. As yet, its antigen is unknown. One entry per CDR3 protein, called by TCRdb with MiXCR from the 5' RACE reads. The sample lists approximately 70,000 distinct CDR3 sequences; roughly an eighth were seen once. Study-level findings and limits: Missing private and CD4 specificities, VDJdb matching favored anti-spike CD8 responses.

The chain couples TRBV6-1 to TRBJ1-6, with 9 bases identical to TRBD1. Sequencing was done on a sample of whole blood. The clonotype comes from an adult who was a healthcare worker with PCR-confirmed SARS-CoV-2 infection or an uninfected control (not recorded which). The CDR3 DNA follows: TGTGCCAGCAGTGAAGGGACAGGGGTCAACAATTCACCCCTCCACTTT. This gives the protein CASSEGTGVNNSPLHF.